The 29 T cell receptor beta chains presented below share a single source sample, sequenced in a study of long-term antiretroviral therapy in people with HIV. They ran version v3.0 of the immunoSEQ assay at survey level. TCRdb's table, derived via immunoSEQ multiplex PCR, lists solely in-frame clones and lacks some. The sample lists roughly 36,000 clones, around 84% seen once, with roughly 4.8% in the top ten. The material sequenced was unsorted PBMCs, taken roughly 2.9 years before starting antiretroviral therapy. These receptors originate from a woman aged 25 to 39 with HIV.

The chain couples TRBV2 to TRBJ2-7; weak D call: TRBD1 (6 bases). The germline V and J ends were trimmed by 7 bases and 3 bases, with 19 bases remaining between them. The CDR3 is 15 amino acids. Germline loops: CDR1 SNHLY, CDR2 FYNNEI. The CDR3 loop reads CASNDGQPWVYEQYF. The CDR3 DNA reads TGTGCCAGCAATGATGGACAGCCGTGGGTCTACGAGCAGTACTTC.

The genes are TRBV5-1 and TRBJ2-7; 11 nucleotides agree with TRBD1. Trimming removed 4 bases from V and 6 bases from J; junction bases left unmatched: 6. The CDR3 runs to 14 residues. Germline V gives CDR1 SGHRS, CDR2 YFSETQ. The CDR3 sequence: CASSLKGTGGEQYF. DNA for the CDR3: TGCGCCAGCAGCCTTAAAGGGACAGGGGGCGAGCAGTACTTC.

In nucleotides, the CDR3 is TGCGCCAGCAGCGCCGCCGACCCCGGGACAGATACGCAGTATTTT. This codes for CASSAADPGTDTQYF. This chain uses TRBV5-1 with TRBJ2-3; D unclear. The CDR3 covers 15 residues. The V end lost 4 bases, the J end lost 3 bases, and 15 bases lay between the germline ends. Germline V gene data show CDR1 as SGHRS and CDR2 as YFSETQ.

CDR3 protein: CASSHDNQPQHF. CDR3 sequence (DNA): TGTGCCAGCAGCCATGATAACCAGCCCCAGCATTTT. The chain links TRBV7-8 to TRBJ1-5; D unresolved. The CDR3 consists of 12 residues. Per germline, CDR1 SGHVS and CDR2 FQNEAQ. V gave up 5 bases and J gave up 7 bases, with 9 bases separating them.

A single count supports this clone. V is TRBV6-1 and J is TRBJ1-6; D uncertain. This CDR3 region has 13 residues. V was shortened by 7 bases and J by 10 bases, with 14 bases between the two germline ends. Germline V gene lookup returns CDR1 MNHNS and CDR2 SASEGT. The CDR3 DNA reads TGTGCCAGCACCGAGGGTGTCCGATCACCCCTCCACTTT. Its protein is CASTEGVRSPLHF.

This chain connects TRBV7-3 to TRBJ1-1; possible D gene TRBD1, 5 bases. CDR1 and CDR2 (germline): SGHTA, FQGTGA. The CDR3 is 15 residues long. V lost 4 bases, J lost 5 bases, and 17 bases lay in between. Written as DNA, the CDR3 is TGTGCCAGCAGCTCGCCTCATGGGGACGCGACTGAAGCTTTCTTT. The encoded protein is CASSSPHGDATEAFF.

The V and J genes are TRBV6-1 and TRBJ1-5; weak D call: TRBD1 (5 bases). The CDR3 loop spans 13 amino acids. V was pared by 10 bases and J by 7 bases, with 17 bases between. Germline V gene lookup returns CDR1 MNHNS and CDR2 SASEGT. CDR3: CATKSGVGQPQHF. CDR3 in DNA: TGTGCCACTAAATCGGGGGTGGGACAGCCCCAGCATTTT.

This rearrangement joins TRBV11-2 to TRBJ1-2; D is ambiguous. This CDR3 contains 13 residues. Germline V gives CDR1 SGHAT, CDR2 FQNNGV. Trimming removed 5 bases at V and 4 bases at J, with 11 bases between. The CDR3 nucleotides are TGTGCCAGCAGCCTCCCCGGTGTCTATGGCTACACCTTC. It yields the protein CASSLPGVYGYTF.

This chain connects TRBV5-1 to TRBJ1-4; D remains unclear. Germline assignment: CDR1 SGHRS and CDR2 YFSETQ. V gave up 1 base and J gave up 1 base, with 11 bases separating them. The CDR3 runs 16 residues. The CDR3 DNA reads as TGCGCCAGCAGCTTGACTCGGAGTGTAACTAATGAAAAACTGTTTTTT. Translation: CASSLTRSVTNEKLFF.

The chain links TRBV4-1 to TRBJ1-1, with a tentative D call TRBD1 (5 bases). The CDR3 sequence is 13 residues long. The V gene lost 4 bases and the J gene lost 6 bases, with 12 bases spanning the gap. Germline CDR1 reads MGHRA; CDR2 reads YSYEKL. The CDR3 loop reads CASSPQGDAEAFF. CDR3 DNA: TGCGCCAGCAGCCCCCAGGGAGACGCTGAAGCTTTCTTT.

Written as DNA, the CDR3 is TGTGCCAGCAGTGAGACAGGACTAGGCTCCTACGAGCAGTACTTC. Encoded protein: CASSETGLGSYEQYF. The chain joins TRBV25-1 to TRBJ2-7, with D perhaps matching TRBD2 (7 bases). Trimming pared 3 bases from V and 0 bases from J, leaving 12 bases between. This CDR3 spans 15 amino acids. The germline V gene encodes CDR1 MGHDK and CDR2 SYGVNS.

This clone turned up a few times. The chain uses TRBV2 and TRBJ2-2, with 7 bases aligning to TRBD2. Germline assignment: CDR1 SNHLY and CDR2 FYNNEI. The CDR3 loop spans 15 amino acids. After removal of 3 bases from V and 4 bases from J, the junction contained 5 bases not matched to a gene. Written as DNA, the CDR3 is TGTGCCAGCAGTGAGAGGGCTAGCGGCACCGGGGAGCTGTTTTTT. This sequence encodes CASSERASGTGELFF.

The chain joins TRBV7-9 to TRBJ1-2; 7 positions agree with TRBD1. J gave up 0 bases and V 1 base, and 8 bases lay outside the gene matches. This CDR3 contains 17 residues. In germline, CDR1 is SEHNR, CDR2 FQNEAQ (reference sequence). CDR3 coding DNA: TGTGCCAGCAGCTTAGTTCGGACAGGCGCCCCTAACTATGGCTACACCTTC. Its protein product is CASSLVRTGAPNYGYTF.

The V gene is TRBV6-1, the J gene TRBJ2-7; 7 nucleotides match TRBD1. The length of the CDR3 is 13 residues. Germline V gene sequence: CDR1 MNHNS, CDR2 SASEGT. J lost 1 base, V lost 6 bases, and 3 bases had no gene match. In nucleotides, the CDR3 is TGTGCCAGCAGGGACAGGATATCCTACGAGCAGTACGTC. It encodes CASRDRISYEQYV.

This chain links TRBV27 with TRBJ2-1; 12 bases align to TRBD2. CDR3 length equals 16 residues. Trimming at V came to 2 bases and at J to 10 bases, leaving 9 bases not matched to a gene. Germline V lookup: CDR1 MNHEY, CDR2 SMNVEV (reference sequence). The CDR3 protein is CASSLPLASGGAEQFF. The CDR3 bases are TGTGCCAGCAGTTTACCCCTAGCTAGCGGGGGGGCGGAGCAGTTCTTC.

The chain uses TRBV6-6 and TRBJ1-1; TRBD1 aligns across 7 bases. The V gene's germline CDR1 is MNHNY and CDR2 SVGAGI (reference sequence). J gave up 1 base and V 5 bases, and 7 bases lay outside the gene matches. There are 15 residues in the CDR3. In nucleotides, the CDR3 is TGTGCCAGCAGTACCAACAGGGGCCGGAACACTGAAGCTTTCTTT. Translating it yields CASSTNRGRNTEAFF.

The chain recombines TRBV6-1 with TRBJ2-1; a weak D match, TRBD2 (7 bases). Per germline, CDR1 MNHNS and CDR2 SASEGT. CDR3 length: 14 residues. The V end was cut by 2 bases, the J end by 9 bases, with 14 bases between. CDR3: CASSEKGGFVEQFF. In nucleotides, the CDR3 is TGTGCCAGCAGTGAAAAGGGGGGGTTTGTTGAGCAGTTCTTC.

V usage is TRBV18 and J usage is TRBJ1-6; possible D gene TRBD1, 6 bases. This CDR3 region has 15 residues. V was pared by 4 bases and J by 7 bases, with 14 bases between. Germline CDR1 is KGHSH and CDR2 is LQKENI. CDR3: CASSLWDTTNSPLHF. The CDR3 bases are TGTGCCAGCTCACTATGGGACACAACCAATTCACCCCTCCACTTT.

The chain uses TRBV7-3 and TRBJ2-1; 7 bases are shared with TRBD2. Germline trimming cut 4 bases from V and 2 bases from J; bases unmatched to any gene: 5. Germline V gene data show CDR1 as SGHTA and CDR2 as FQGTGA. The CDR3 is made up of 15 amino acids. Here the CDR3 DNA reads TGTGCCAGCAGCTCCACGGGGGGACCCTACAATGAGCAGTTCTTC. This encodes CASSSTGGPYNEQFF.

The chain combines TRBV30 with TRBJ1-2; 8 bases are shared with TRBD1. The CDR3 has 16 amino acids. Looked up from germline, CDR1 is GTSNPN and CDR2 is SVGIG (reference sequence). The V gene end was trimmed by 3 bases and the J gene end by 0 bases; junction bases not matched to a gene: 9. The CDR3 protein is CAWSGTTGEPNYGYTF. CDR3 sequence (DNA): TGTGCCTGGAGCGGGACGACAGGGGAACCTAACTATGGCTACACCTTC.

In its sample, this clone was seen once. The rearrangement links TRBV6-5 to TRBJ1-1; unclear D gene. V lost 5 bases and J 11 bases, leaving 12 bases between the germline ends. The CDR3 is 11 residues long. Germline assignment: CDR1 MNHEY and CDR2 SVGAGI. CDR3 sequence (DNA): TGTGCCAGCAGTAGCCGACACGGGGCTTTCTTT. It codes for CASSSRHGAFF.

J is TRBJ2-1 and V is TRBV1. TRBV1 is a pseudogene. The CDR3 length is 16 residues. The chain's CDR3 is CTSSQERSRPYNEQFF. CDR3 nucleotide sequence: TGCACCAGCAGCCAAGAAAGAAGCCGACCCTACAATGAGCAGTTCTTC.

The chain combines TRBV10-3 with TRBJ1-2; TRBD1 matches at 8 bases. V was pared by 2 bases and J by 0 bases, with 14 bases of the junction left unmatched. Per germline, CDR1 ENHRY and CDR2 SYGVKD. CDR3 length equals 19 residues. DNA of the CDR3: TGTGCCATCAGTGAGCGACAGGGGCAGGGCCAGGGAGCTAACTATGGCTACACCTTC. Translated: CAISERQGQGQGANYGYTF.

V is TRBV6-1 and J is TRBJ1-2, with a tentative D call TRBD1 (6 bases). The germline CDR1 and CDR2 sequences are MNHNS and SASEGT. This CDR3 has 13 amino acids. Trimming took off 8 bases at V and 4 bases at J, with 14 bases between the two ends. CDR3 residues: CASVEGGFYGYTF. CDR3 sequence (DNA): TGTGCCAGCGTGGAGGGGGGTTTCTATGGCTACACCTTC.

The chain recombines TRBV5-4 with TRBJ2-7; D gene ambiguous. Germline V gives CDR1 SGHNT, CDR2 YYREEE (reference sequence). Trimming took off 1 base at V and 0 bases at J, with 14 bases between the two ends. The CDR3 runs 16 residues. This chain's CDR3 is CASSLNLAASSYEQYF. CDR3 bases: TGTGCCAGCAGCTTGAATCTCGCCGCCAGCTCCTACGAGCAGTACTTC.

V usage is TRBV6-1 and J usage is TRBJ1-6, with 10 bases matching TRBD1. Trimming cost V 6 bases and J 5 bases; bases outside gene matches: 4. CDR3 length: 15 residues. The germline gives CDR1 MNHNS, CDR2 SASEGT. The CDR3 DNA is TGTGCCAGCAGCGAGACAGGGGGCGATAATTCACCCCTCCACTTT. Amino acid sequence: CASSETGGDNSPLHF.

The V call is TRBV7-2, the J call TRBJ2-2, with D tentatively TRBD1 or TRBD2 (5 bases each). The V end lost 5 bases, the J end lost 6 bases, and 19 bases lay between the germline ends. Germline assignment: CDR1 SGHTA and CDR2 FQGNSA. The CDR3 sequence is 16 residues long. The DNA of the CDR3 is TGTGCCAGCAGCCCTGGCCCAGGGACGATCTCCGGGGAGCTGTTTTTT. Translation: CASSPGPGTISGELFF. Based on the CDR3 plus reference TRBV7-2 and TRBJ2-2, the full variable domain is GAGVSQSPSNKVTEKGKDVELRCDPISGHTALYWYRQSLGQGLEFLIYFQGNSAPDKSGLPSDRFSAERTGGSVSTLTIQRTQQEDSAVYLCASSPGPGTISGELFFGEGSRLTVL.

The chain has TRBV4-2 and TRBJ1-1; D gene ambiguous. Germline CDR1 LGHNA, CDR2 YNFKEQ. CDR3 size: 16 residues. V was trimmed by 4 bases and J by 5 bases, leaving 20 bases between them. The CDR3 DNA follows: TGTGCCAGCAGCCCAGAAGGTGGGTCCTCAAGGACTGAAGCTTTCTTT. Translating gives CASSPEGGSSRTEAFF.

The genes are TRBV5-1 and TRBJ2-3, with TRBD2 matching over 12 bases. Germline V gives CDR1 SGHRS, CDR2 YFSETQ. The CDR3 runs to 17 residues. Trimming cost V 4 bases and J 2 bases; bases outside gene matches: 8. The CDR3 DNA is TGCGCCAGCAGCCGCGCTCTAGCGGGGGGGACCACAGATACGCAGTATTTT. This codes for CASSRALAGGTTDTQYF.